This T cell receptor beta chain was recorded in a study of shared clonotypes between healthy human individuals. Study observations and caveats: Sorted-subset sequencing was shown by rarefaction to be incomplete despite large depth. The four-donor shared clonotypes exceeded non-shared clonotypes in generation probability, with non-shared ones scoring lower.

Each subset's genomic DNA was split evenly across several immunoSEQ plates. The protocol was immunoSEQ multiplex PCR, while the TCRdb copy is restricted to in-frame clones and leaves out a portion. The sample carries 190,000 or so clones, around 63% recorded once. This clone was counted once. Antigen unknown. CDR1 MNHNY and CDR2 SVGAGI come from the germline V gene (reference sequence). This CDR3 is built from 13 residues. V dropped 2 bases and J dropped 3 bases, with 5 bases sitting between them. V usage is TRBV6-6 and J usage is TRBJ2-1; D unclear. The sample was memory CD4+ T cells sorted from blood. Indicated subset: CD45RA-negative fraction. The source is a man aged 30-40 years in good health. CDR3 bases: TGTGCCAGCAGTTACGGGGTCTACAATGAGCAGTTCTTC. Protein: CASSYGVYNEQFF.